The 14 T cell receptor beta chains below all came from one sample that was sequenced in a study of Graves' ophthalmopathy and Graves' hyperthyroidism (dated by TCRdb to about 2018). This sample was sequenced with an Illumina HiSeq 2000. For repertoire sequencing, TCR beta CDR3 regions were amplified from RNA transcripts. The first round of RT-PCR was done with HTBI primers and the Qiagen OneStep RT-PCR kit, and was followed by a second round of multiplex PCR, then size selection and purification. Starting from the raw public reads, TCRdb applied fastp trimming at Q25, assembled clones with MiXCR and retained in-frame beta chains. Rows are combined by CDR3 protein, so each entry shows the most common genes and DNA. For this sample there are roughly 500,000 distinct CDR3 sequences; around 15% appear just once. The leading ten clones occupy more than 8.5% of the sample. Material for sequencing was blood. The receptors shown here come from a woman aged 25 to 39 with Graves' ophthalmopathy. Donor details come from another sample of the same person, matched by shared clones.

Ten or more counts support this clonotype. The chain combines TRBV11-1 with TRBJ1-2; 7 nucleotides agree with TRBD1. The CDR3 loop spans 14 amino acids. Per the germline V gene, CDR1 is SGHAT and CDR2 is FQDESV (reference sequence). J was trimmed by 1 base and V by 5 bases; bases with no gene match: 4. The CDR3 here is CASSETGNNYGYTF. The CDR3 nucleotides are TGTGCCAGCAGCGAGACAGGGAATAACTATGGCTACACCTTC.

This clonotype was picked up many times. The chain carries TRBV24-1 and TRBJ1-2; 9 positions match TRBD1. This CDR3 has 16 amino acids. After removal of 6 bases from V and 6 bases from J, the junction contained 13 bases not matched to a gene. From germline, CDR1 is KGHDR and CDR2 SFDVKD. The CDR3 loop is CATSLGGQGYLDGYTF. The CDR3 DNA reads as TGTGCCACCAGTCTAGGAGGACAGGGGTATTTGGATGGCTACACCTTC.

This clonotype was seen many times. V is TRBV10-3 and J is TRBJ2-2; no reliable D call. The CDR3 runs 13 residues. Germline V gene lookup returns CDR1 ENHRY and CDR2 SYGVKD. V was pared by 4 bases and J by 1 base, with 4 bases between. CDR3 sequence: CAISAGNTGELFF. The CDR3, as DNA: TGTGCCATCAGTGCTGGGAACACCGGGGAGCTGTTTTTT.

This clonotype was seen ten or more times. In nucleotides, the CDR3 is TGTGCCAGCAGCGTAGGGCGGTCGGGGGAGCAGTACTTC. Its translation: CASSVGRSGEQYF. V and J are TRBV9 and TRBJ2-7, with a weak D call TRBD2 (5 bases). The CDR3 consists of 13 residues. Trimming removed 0 bases from V and 7 bases from J, with 11 bases in between. Per the germline V gene, CDR1 is SGDLS and CDR2 is YYNGEE.

This clonotype was recorded at least ten times. The rearrangement joins TRBV15 to TRBJ1-6; TRBD1 is a possible D gene (5 bases). From germline, CDR1 is LNHNV and CDR2 YYDKDF (reference sequence). The CDR3 covers 15 residues. Trimming cost V 0 bases and J 4 bases, with 7 bases left between them. CDR3 nucleotides: TGTGCCACCAGCAGAGATAAGGGGTATAATTCACCCCTCCACTTT. Protein sequence: CATSRDKGYNSPLHF.

This clonotype was observed many times. This chain joins TRBV28 and TRBJ2-2; 9 bases match TRBD2. This CDR3 has 12 residues. J was trimmed by 6 bases and V by 8 bases; bases with no gene match: 1. CDR1 is MDHEN and CDR2 is SYDVKM in the germline V gene. DNA for the CDR3: TGTGCCAGCGCGGGGGGGTCCGGGGAGCTGTTTTTT. This gives the protein CASAGGSGELFF.

This clonotype was detected many times. This chain links TRBV6-5 with TRBJ1-1; 7 bases fit TRBD1. Germline CDR1 is MNHEY and CDR2 is SVGAGI. V was pared by 2 bases and J by 7 bases, with 16 bases of the junction left unmatched. This CDR3 has 17 amino acids. The CDR3 loop reads CASSYLGQGEGLIEAFF. In DNA, the CDR3 is TGTGCCAGCAGTTACCTGGGGCAGGGGGAAGGATTAATTGAAGCTTTCTTT.

This clonotype was picked up a small number of times. V and J are TRBV3-1 and TRBJ2-7, with D uncertain. Germline CDR1 is LGHDT and CDR2 is YNNKEL (reference sequence). The CDR3 extends over 11 amino acids. The V and J ends lost 2 bases and 4 bases respectively, with 3 bases between them. The CDR3 coding sequence is TGTGCCAGCAGCCAATTATACGAGCAGTACTTC. Amino acids: CASSQLYEQYF.

Many counts were recorded for this clonotype. The chain has TRBV28 and TRBJ2-5, with no clear D. Trimming took 3 bases from V and 4 from J, leaving 21 bases between them. CDR1 is MDHEN, CDR2 SYDVKM, per germline. The CDR3 has 17 residues. The CDR3 protein is CASSFEIGSSMGETQYF. Here the CDR3 DNA reads TGTGCCAGCAGTTTTGAAATCGGGTCCAGTATGGGAGAGACCCAGTACTTC. Full variable domain (missing parts from reference TRBV28 and TRBJ2-5): DVKVTQSSRYLVKRTGEKVFLECVQDMDHENMFWYRQDPGLGLRLIYFSYDVKMKEKGDIPEGYSVSREKKERFSLILESASTNQTSMYLCASSFEIGSSMGETQYFGPGTRLLVL.

This clonotype has at least ten counts. The rearrangement joins TRBV24-1 to TRBJ2-5, with D possibly TRBD1 on 5 matching bases. There are 15 residues in the CDR3. Trimming took off 0 bases at V and 2 bases at J, with 9 bases between the two ends. The germline CDR1 and CDR2 sequences are KGHDR and SFDVKD. The CDR3 is CATSDLLDSQETQYF. The CDR3 DNA sequence: TGTGCCACCAGTGATTTGCTCGACAGTCAAGAGACCCAGTACTTC.

This clonotype was detected many times. J is TRBJ2-5 and V is TRBV20-1; 7 nucleotides line up with TRBD2. The J segment lost 2 bases and the V segment lost 5 bases, leaving 8 bases of the junction unmatched. The CDR3 covers 14 residues. Germline CDR1 is DFQATT and CDR2 is SNEGSKA (reference sequence). The DNA for the CDR3 is TGCAGTGCTGTAGAAAGCGGGGAGCAAGAGACCCAGTACTTC. It yields the protein CSAVESGEQETQYF.

The chain uses TRBV7-2 and TRBJ1-1; TRBD1 matches 7 bases. CDR1 SGHTA and CDR2 FQGNSA come from the germline V gene. CDR3 length equals 11 residues. J gave up 8 bases and V 8 bases, and 5 bases lay outside the gene matches. CDR3 in DNA: TGTGCCAGCGGCTGGGACAGAGAAGCTTTCTTT. Translated: CASGWDREAFF. Based on the CDR3 plus reference TRBV7-2 and TRBJ1-1, the full variable domain is GAGVSQSPSNKVTEKGKDVELRCDPISGHTALYWYRQSLGQGLEFLIYFQGNSAPDKSGLPSDRFSAERTGGSVSTLTIQRTQQEDSAVYLCASGWDREAFFGQGTRLTVV.

This clonotype was found a few times. The genes are TRBV30 and TRBJ1-6; D is possibly TRBD1 (6 bases). This CDR3 has 14 residues. Trimming removed 5 bases from V and 9 bases from J, with 17 bases in between. Germline V gene data show CDR1 as GTSNPN and CDR2 as SVGIG (reference sequence). CDR3 bases: TGTGCCTGGGCCTCGGGGGCTAAGGGTTCACCCCTCCACTTT. Its translation: CAWASGAKGSPLHF.

In its sample, this clonotype was seen many times. J is TRBJ1-1 and V is TRBV7-9, with no clear D. Germline lookup yields CDR1 SEHNR and CDR2 FQNEAQ (reference sequence). The CDR3 totals 14 residues. V was shortened by 3 bases and J by 7 bases, with 15 bases between the two germline ends. In nucleotides, the CDR3 is TGTGCCAGCAGCTTTGTCAGCCCGGCGATTGAAGCTTTCTTT. Protein: CASSFVSPAIEAFF.